These 3 T cell receptor beta chains were sequenced from one sample in a study of T cell repertoires in cytomegalovirus infection. A single record per CDR3 protein comes from TCRdb applying MiXCR to the reads. The repertoire includes 400,000 to 600,000 distinct CDR3 sequences, under 55% of them detected once, and 40% to 50% sits in the top ten. For these receptors, no antigen is known. The sample in question was cultured PBMCs, obtained from culture after CMV antigen stimulation. These TCRs come from a human donor in good health (CMV status not recorded). Some clones in this sample may be carry-over from other donors' samples.

This clonotype was found a few times. The chain carries TRBV7-6 and TRBJ2-1; D remains unclear. There are 14 residues in the CDR3. Germline values: CDR1 SGHVS, CDR2 FNYEAQ. Trimming pared 3 bases from V and 3 bases from J, leaving 9 bases between. The CDR3 here is CASSLGWDYNEQFF. In nucleotides, the CDR3 is TGTGCCAGCAGCTTGGGGTGGGACTACAATGAGCAGTTCTTC. The variable domain in full, completed from reference TRBV7-6 and TRBJ2-1, reads GAGVSQSPRYKVTKRGQDVALRCDPISGHVSLYWYRQALGQGPEFLTYFNYEAQQDKSGLPNDRFSAERPEGSISTLTIQRTEQRDSAMYRCASSLGWDYNEQFFGPGTRLTVL.

V usage is TRBV12-3 or TRBV12-4 and J usage is TRBJ2-1, with D possibly TRBD1 on 6 matching bases. The CDR3 runs 15 residues. V lost 4 bases to trimming and J lost 3 bases, with 13 bases between them. The CDR3 here is CASSSLWGHYNEQFF. The CDR3 nucleotides are TGTGCCAGCAGTTCCCTGTGGGGGCACTACAATGAGCAGTTCTTC.

This chain joins TRBV20-1 and TRBJ1-3; D uncertain. There are 12 residues in the CDR3. V was cut by 5 bases and J by 4 bases, with 9 bases left in between. In germline, CDR1 is DFQATT, CDR2 SNEGSKA (reference sequence). CDR3 sequence: CSARLGGNTIYF. The CDR3 bases are TGCAGTGCTCGGCTCGGGGGAAACACCATATATTTT.